Reported below is one TCR beta chain. The antigen is undetermined. The data were taken from a study of cytomegalovirus exposure and HLA in healthy donors. Researchers ran the PCR with 60 Vbeta and 13 Jbeta primers. Using immunoSEQ multiplex PCR, the repertoire was profiled, and TCRdb retains in-frame clones only, with some absent. The table shows 150,000 to 200,000 clones, with about 75% occurring only once. Germline V gene data show CDR1 as SNHLY and CDR2 as FYNNEI. Trimming shortened V by 7 bases and J by 4 bases, and 12 bases separated the two germline ends. This CDR3 has 13 residues. Study-wide results and limits: What was likely a sequencing artifact was a cluster of highly shared sequence variants. Later analysis indicated greater clonal expansion among HLA-associated TCR beta chains than among equally common other chains. A link between a missense DCLRE1C variant and TCR beta V- and J-gene trimming emerged from a later analysis.

Sampled while nominally healthy, donors likely had unrecorded immune exposures. The rearrangement links TRBV2 to TRBJ2-3, with a tentative D call TRBD2 (6 bases). Sample: PBMCs. The receptor was isolated from a man aged 45 to 65 in good health and CMV-seropositive. The CDR3 spells CASTEGPSDTQYF. CDR3 sequence (DNA): TGTGCCAGCACGGAGGGCCCGTCAGATACGCAGTATTTT.